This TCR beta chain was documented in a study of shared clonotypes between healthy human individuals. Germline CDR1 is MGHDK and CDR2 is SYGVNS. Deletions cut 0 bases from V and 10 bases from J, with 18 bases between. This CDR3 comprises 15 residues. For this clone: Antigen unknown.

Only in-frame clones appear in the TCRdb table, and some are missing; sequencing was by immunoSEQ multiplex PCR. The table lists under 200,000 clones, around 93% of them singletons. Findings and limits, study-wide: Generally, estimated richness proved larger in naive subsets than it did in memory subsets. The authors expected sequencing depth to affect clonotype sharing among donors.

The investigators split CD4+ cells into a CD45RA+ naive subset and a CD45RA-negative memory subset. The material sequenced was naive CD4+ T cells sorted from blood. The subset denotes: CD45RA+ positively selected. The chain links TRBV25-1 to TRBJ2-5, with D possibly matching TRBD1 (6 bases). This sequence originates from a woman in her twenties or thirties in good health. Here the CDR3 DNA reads TGTGCCAGCAGTGAATATCAGGAAATTCAGGGGAGCCAGTACTTC. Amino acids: CASSEYQEIQGSQYF.